Below, 25 T cell receptor beta chains from the same sample are listed, as sequenced in a study of blood T cell repertoires in COVID-19. Repertoires were generated with immunoSEQ multiplex PCR, while TCRdb's copy carries only in-frame clones and drops some. The sample carries some 110,000 clones, about 86% recorded once. Sequencing input: peripheral blood. These receptors all stem from a man between 65 and 85 years old who had recovered from COVID-19.

The rearrangement links TRBV3-1 (or the pseudogene TRBV3-2) to TRBJ2-5; 8 bases match TRBD2. The CDR3 length is 13 residues. Germline trimming cut 4 bases from V and 5 bases from J; bases unmatched to any gene: 3. Germline V lookup: CDR1 LGHDT, CDR2 YNNKEL (reference sequence). CDR3 residues: CASSRRGGETQYF. CDR3 bases: TGTGCCAGCAGCCGCCGGGGGGGGGAGACCCAGTACTTC.

The chain uses TRBV27 and TRBJ2-2, with TRBD2 matching 13 bases. In germline, CDR1 is MNHEY, CDR2 SMNVEV (reference sequence). J gave up 6 bases and V 2 bases, and 6 bases lay outside the gene matches. The CDR3 is made up of 17 amino acids. The CDR3 DNA is TGTGCCAGCAGTTTACCTTGGACTAGCGGGAGTCCCGGGGAGCTGTTTTTT. It is translated as CASSLPWTSGSPGELFF.

The chain links TRBV2 to TRBJ2-7; TRBD1 agrees at 9 bases. V was pared by 6 bases and J by 2 bases, with 8 bases of the junction left unmatched. The CDR3 covers 15 residues. Germline values: CDR1 SNHLY, CDR2 FYNNEI. The CDR3 spells CASSIDRGVPYEQYF. The CDR3 DNA reads as TGTGCCAGCAGCATAGACAGGGGGGTCCCCTACGAGCAGTACTTC.

The chain uses TRBV6-5 and TRBJ1-2; D uncertain. CDR3 size: 14 residues. Germline V lookup: CDR1 MNHEY, CDR2 SVGAGI. V gave up 4 bases and J gave up 2 bases, with 11 bases separating them. DNA of the CDR3: TGTGCCAGCAGTTCCCTACCGGGGAACTATGGCTACACCTTC. This gives the protein CASSSLPGNYGYTF.

This clone was found a few times. The V gene is TRBV30, the J gene TRBJ1-2; TRBD1 aligns across 7 bases. V dropped 5 bases and J dropped 0; count of bases not matched to a gene: 6. The CDR3 is 14 residues long. CDR1 and CDR2 (germline): GTSNPN, SVGIG (reference sequence). CDR3 nucleotides: TGTGCCTGGTACAGGGGCAGAGCTAACTATGGCTACACCTTC. Its translation is CAWYRGRANYGYTF.

This chain joins TRBV15 and TRBJ2-7; TRBD2 might be the D (7 bases). This CDR3 has 14 residues. Trimming took 0 bases from V and 6 from J, leaving 12 bases between them. Germline loops: CDR1 LNHNV, CDR2 YYDKDF (reference sequence). CDR3 in amino acids: CATSRDRRGPEQYF. CDR3 DNA sequence: TGTGCCACCAGCAGAGATAGGCGGGGGCCCGAGCAGTACTTC.

CDR3 in amino acids: CASSVWTGPTAGELFF. The DNA for the CDR3 is TGCGCCAGCAGTGTCTGGACAGGGCCAACGGCCGGGGAGCTGTTTTTT. The chain joins TRBV5-1 to TRBJ2-2, with 8 bases identical to TRBD1. The CDR3 is 16 residues long. The germline V gene has CDR1 SGHRS and CDR2 YFSETQ. Trimming at V came to 5 bases and at J to 6 bases, leaving 12 bases not matched to a gene.

In its sample, this clone was seen a few times. The V and J genes are TRBV5-1 and TRBJ2-7, with a tentative D call TRBD1 (5 bases). V lost 0 bases and J lost 6, with 10 bases in between. Germline lookup yields CDR1 SGHRS and CDR2 YFSETQ. The CDR3 length is 13 residues. As DNA, the CDR3 is TGCGCCAGCAGCTTGGCAGGGATGGCCGAGCAGTACTTC. Translation gives CASSLAGMAEQYF.

The chain combines TRBV27 with TRBJ2-3, with a tentative D call TRBD2 (5 bases). V was clipped by 6 bases and J by 1 base, with 8 bases between them. The germline gives CDR1 MNHEY, CDR2 SMNVEV (reference sequence). CDR3 length: 13 residues. Here the CDR3 reads CASSQLGTDTQYF. DNA of the CDR3: TGTGCCAGCAGCCAACTAGGCACAGATACGCAGTATTTT.

This chain links TRBV9 with TRBJ2-5, with 7 positions matching TRBD2. Germline CDR1 reads SGDLS; CDR2 reads YYNGEE. With 4 bases clipped from V and 2 bases from J, the junction kept 14 bases outside the gene matches. CDR3 length: 17 amino acids. The CDR3 sequence: CASSPRGSGPIQETQYF. The DNA for the CDR3 is TGTGCCAGCAGCCCCCGGGGTAGCGGGCCTATACAAGAGACCCAGTACTTC. Full variable domain (remainder filled in from reference TRBV9 and TRBJ2-5): DSGVTQTPKHLITATGQRVTLRCSPRSGDLSVYWYQQSLDQGLQFLIQYYNGEERAKGNILERFSAQQFPDLHSELNLSSLELGDSALYFCASSPRGSGPIQETQYFGPGTRLLVL.

The chain combines TRBV5-1 with TRBJ1-5; D not resolved. Germline V CDR1 and CDR2: SGHRS, YFSETQ. V was shortened by 1 base and J by 5 bases, with 7 bases between the two germline ends. The length of the CDR3 is 13 residues. CDR3 protein: CASSLSTDQPQHF. The CDR3 nucleotides are TGCGCCAGCAGCTTGAGTACGGATCAGCCCCAGCATTTT.

This chain uses TRBV6-1 with TRBJ2-3, with 14 bases that match TRBD2. Looked up from germline, CDR1 is MNHNS and CDR2 is SASEGT. The CDR3 is 19 amino acids. With V trimmed by 3 bases and J by 1 base, 9 bases remained unmatched. DNA for the CDR3: TGTGCCAGCAGTGACCCGGGACTAGCGGGAGTCGGGGGCACAGATACGCAGTATTTT. Translated: CASSDPGLAGVGGTDTQYF.

The chain links TRBV29-1 to TRBJ1-2; D is ambiguous. Germline V gene sequence: CDR1 SQVTM, CDR2 ANQGSEA. V dropped 0 bases and J dropped 6 bases, with 5 bases sitting between them. The CDR3 is 11 residues long. The CDR3 region is CSVEERNGYTF. CDR3 coding DNA: TGCAGCGTTGAAGAGAGGAATGGCTACACCTTC.

In regard to this clone: This sample includes further DNA sequences coding for the same CDR3. The genes are TRBV9 and TRBJ2-7; D possibly corresponds to TRBD1 (5 bases). Deletions cut 0 bases from V and 1 base from J, with 8 bases between. Germline lookup yields CDR1 SGDLS and CDR2 YYNGEE. The CDR3 contains 14 residues. For the CDR3, the DNA is TGTGCCAGCAGCGTAGGACCAGGGTCCTACGAGCAGTACTTC. Translation gives CASSVGPGSYEQYF.

The genes are TRBV2 and TRBJ1-6; no reliable D call. CDR3 length: 15 residues. Germline loops: CDR1 SNHLY, CDR2 FYNNEI. Between the trimmed V and J ends, which lost 6 bases and 1 base, there was a span of 10 bases. CDR3 sequence: CASRIGGSYNSPLHF. The DNA of the CDR3 is TGTGCCAGCAGGATCGGAGGGTCCTATAATTCACCCCTCCACTTT.

The chain has TRBV19 and TRBJ1-5; D remains unclear. Between the trimmed V and J ends, which lost 1 base and 5 bases, there was a span of 12 bases. The CDR3 length is 15 residues. CDR1 and CDR2 from the germline V gene are LNHDA and SQIVND (reference sequence). For the CDR3, the DNA is TGTGCCAGTAGTATAGTTCGCGAGGGCGATCAGCCCCAGCATTTT. Its protein product is CASSIVREGDQPQHF.

The V gene is TRBV10-3, the J gene TRBJ2-5; 8 bases line up with TRBD2. The CDR3 totals 17 residues. CDR1 and CDR2 from the germline V gene are ENHRY and SYGVKD. The ends lost 2 bases at V and 6 bases at J; junction bases unmatched: 14. CDR3 amino acids: CAISETLQAGVGKTQYF. CDR3 coding DNA: TGTGCCATCAGTGAGACTCTACAAGCGGGAGTGGGGAAGACCCAGTACTTC.

This rearrangement joins TRBV9 to TRBJ2-2; 8 bases agree with TRBD1. CDR1 and CDR2 from the germline V gene are SGDLS and YYNGEE. V gave up 4 bases and J gave up 1 base; unmatched junction bases: 9. The length of the CDR3 is 17 residues. The CDR3 bases are TGTGCCAGCAGCTTACATTATGACAGGGGGAACACCGGGGAGCTGTTTTTT. This encodes CASSLHYDRGNTGELFF. The full variable domain, its missing parts supplied by reference TRBV9 and TRBJ2-2, is DSGVTQTPKHLITATGQRVTLRCSPRSGDLSVYWYQQSLDQGLQFLIQYYNGEERAKGNILERFSAQQFPDLHSELNLSSLELGDSALYFCASSLHYDRGNTGELFFGEGSRLTVL.

The rearrangement uses TRBV10-3 and TRBJ2-2; no reliable D call. Germline CDR1 reads ENHRY; CDR2 reads SYGVKD. V was pared by 0 bases and J by 0 bases, with 14 bases between. This CDR3 has 18 amino acids. DNA for the CDR3: TGTGCCATCAGTGAGTCGATACCAACAAACGCGAACACCGGGGAGCTGTTTTTT. Encoded protein: CAISESIPTNANTGELFF.

The chain has TRBV19 and TRBJ2-2, with D tentatively TRBD2 (7 bases). The CDR3 runs to 16 residues. V gave up 3 bases and J gave up 6 bases, with 17 bases separating them. The germline gives CDR1 LNHDA, CDR2 SQIVND (reference sequence). The CDR3 here is CASSIRGAGMAGELFF. The CDR3 nucleotides read TGTGCCAGTAGTATCCGGGGGGCGGGTATGGCCGGGGAGCTGTTTTTT.

The chain joins TRBV19 to TRBJ2-3; 8 bases fit TRBD1. The length of the CDR3 is 15 residues. CDR1 and CDR2 from the germline V gene are LNHDA and SQIVND (reference sequence). The V segment lost 3 bases and the J segment 3 bases; nucleotides outside the gene matches: 5. CDR3 in amino acids: CASSIQGARTDTQYF. The CDR3 DNA follows: TGTGCCAGTAGTATCCAGGGGGCGAGGACAGATACGCAGTATTTT.

The chain recombines TRBV3-1 (or the pseudogene TRBV3-2) with TRBJ1-2; D is unclear. The CDR3 is made up of 12 amino acids. The germline V gene has CDR1 LGHDT and CDR2 YNNKEL (reference sequence). V lost 1 base to trimming and J lost 8 bases, with 8 bases between them. The CDR3 here is CASSQVIGGYTF. The CDR3 region has the DNA TGTGCCAGCAGCCAAGTCATTGGCGGCTACACCTTC.

The chain couples TRBV5-1 to TRBJ2-1; D remains unclear. V was cut by 8 bases and J by 6 bases, with 15 bases left in between. The CDR3 runs 13 residues. CDR1 and CDR2 from the germline V gene are SGHRS and YFSETQ. The CDR3 loop is CASISDALNEQFF. The DNA for the CDR3 is TGCGCCAGTATAAGCGATGCCCTCAATGAGCAGTTCTTC.

On this clone: A junction end diverges from the germline sequence, so it may reflect a read error. The chain carries TRBV10-3 and TRBJ2-4; 7 nucleotides line up with TRBD2. The germline V gene encodes CDR1 ENHRY and CDR2 SYGVKD. The CDR3 runs 15 residues. The CDR3 protein is CAISESKGGPGLLNF. As DNA, the CDR3 is TGTGCCATCAGTGAGTCGAAAGGAGGGCCGGGACTACTTAATTTC.

The V gene is TRBV7-9, the J gene TRBJ2-3; TRBD1 matches at 7 bases. This CDR3 has 14 amino acids. J lost 3 bases, V lost 5 bases, and 5 bases had no gene match. Germline lookup yields CDR1 SEHNR and CDR2 FQNEAQ (reference sequence). As DNA, the CDR3 is TGTGCCAGCAGCCAAGGGGGCGGGACAGATACGCAGTATTTT. Amino acids: CASSQGGGTDTQYF.